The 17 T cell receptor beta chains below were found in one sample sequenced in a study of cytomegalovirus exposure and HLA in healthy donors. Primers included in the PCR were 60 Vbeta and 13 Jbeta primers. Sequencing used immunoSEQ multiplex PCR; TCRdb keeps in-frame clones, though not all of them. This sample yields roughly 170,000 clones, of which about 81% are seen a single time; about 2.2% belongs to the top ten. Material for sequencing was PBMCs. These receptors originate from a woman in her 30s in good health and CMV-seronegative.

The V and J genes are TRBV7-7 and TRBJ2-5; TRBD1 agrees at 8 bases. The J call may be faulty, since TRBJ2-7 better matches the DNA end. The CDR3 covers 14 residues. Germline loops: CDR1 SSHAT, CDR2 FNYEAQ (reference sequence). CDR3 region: CASSPTGAFNEQYF. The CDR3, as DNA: TGTGCCAGCAGCCCGACAGGGGCGTTCAACGAGCAGTACTTC.

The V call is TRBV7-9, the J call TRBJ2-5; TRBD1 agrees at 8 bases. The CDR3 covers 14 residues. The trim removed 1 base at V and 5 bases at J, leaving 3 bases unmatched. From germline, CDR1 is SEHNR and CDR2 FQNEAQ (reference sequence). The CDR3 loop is CASSLGRGQETQYF. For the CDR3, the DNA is TGTGCCAGCAGCTTAGGCAGGGGGCAGGAGACCCAGTACTTC.

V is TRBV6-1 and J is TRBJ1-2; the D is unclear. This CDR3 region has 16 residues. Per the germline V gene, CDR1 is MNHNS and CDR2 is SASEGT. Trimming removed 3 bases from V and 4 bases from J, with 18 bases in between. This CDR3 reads CASSDIGGRRGYGYTF. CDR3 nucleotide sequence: TGTGCCAGCAGTGATATAGGAGGTCGTCGTGGCTATGGCTACACCTTC.

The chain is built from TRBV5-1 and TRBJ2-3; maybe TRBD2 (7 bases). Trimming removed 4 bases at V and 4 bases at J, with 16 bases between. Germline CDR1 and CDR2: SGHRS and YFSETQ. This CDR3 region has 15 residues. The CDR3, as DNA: TGCGCCAGCAGCCCCAGGGGAGGGTTGGCAGATACGCAGTATTTT. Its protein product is CASSPRGGLADTQYF.

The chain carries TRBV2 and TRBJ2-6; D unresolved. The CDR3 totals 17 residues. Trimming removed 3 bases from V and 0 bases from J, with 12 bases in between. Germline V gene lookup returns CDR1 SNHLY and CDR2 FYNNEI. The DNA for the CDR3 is TGTGCCAGCAGTGACCGCAGGTCGGTCTCTGGGGCCAACGTCCTGACTTTC. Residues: CASSDRRSVSGANVLTF. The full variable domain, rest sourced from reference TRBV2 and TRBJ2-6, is EPEVTQTPSHQVTQMGQEVILRCVPISNHLYFYWYRQILGQKVEFLVSFYNNEISEKSEIFDDQFSVERPDGSNFTLKIRSTKLEDSAMYFCASSDRRSVSGANVLTFGAGSRLTVL.

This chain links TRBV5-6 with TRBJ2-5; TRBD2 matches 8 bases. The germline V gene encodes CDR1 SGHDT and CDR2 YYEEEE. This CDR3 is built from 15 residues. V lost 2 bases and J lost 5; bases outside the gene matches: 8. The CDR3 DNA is TGTGCCAGCAGCTTTGGTTTTAGCGGGACGGAGACCCAGTACTTC. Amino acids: CASSFGFSGTETQYF.

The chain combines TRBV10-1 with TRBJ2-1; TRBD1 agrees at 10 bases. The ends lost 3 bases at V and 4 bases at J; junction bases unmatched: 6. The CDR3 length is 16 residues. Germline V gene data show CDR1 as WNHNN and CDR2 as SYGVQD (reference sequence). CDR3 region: CASSDPGTGDYNEQFF. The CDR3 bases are TGCGCCAGCAGTGATCCCGGGACAGGGGATTACAATGAGCAGTTCTTC.

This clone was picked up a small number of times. The CDR3 protein is CASSYRATGGIWELFF. CDR3 nucleotides: TGTGCCAGCAGTTATCGAGCAACAGGGGGCATCTGGGAGCTGTTTTTT. The chain joins TRBV6-5 to TRBJ2-2; 9 bases match TRBD1. CDR3 length: 16 residues. Germline CDR1 is MNHEY and CDR2 is SVGAGI. Unmatched junction bases numbered 11, after V lost 3 bases and J lost 9 bases.

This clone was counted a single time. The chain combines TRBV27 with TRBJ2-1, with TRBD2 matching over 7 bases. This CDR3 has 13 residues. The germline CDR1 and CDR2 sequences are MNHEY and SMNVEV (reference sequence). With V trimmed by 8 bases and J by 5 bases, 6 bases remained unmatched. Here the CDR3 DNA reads TGTGCCAGCGTTTCTGGGACTAACAATGAGCAGTTCTTC. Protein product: CASVSGTNNEQFF.

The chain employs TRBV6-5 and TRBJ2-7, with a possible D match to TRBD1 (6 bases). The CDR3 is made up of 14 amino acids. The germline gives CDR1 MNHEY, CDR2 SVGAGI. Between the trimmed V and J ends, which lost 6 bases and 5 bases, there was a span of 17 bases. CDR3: CASRPEKQGHEQYF. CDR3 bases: TGTGCCAGCAGGCCGGAAAAACAGGGACACGAGCAGTACTTC.

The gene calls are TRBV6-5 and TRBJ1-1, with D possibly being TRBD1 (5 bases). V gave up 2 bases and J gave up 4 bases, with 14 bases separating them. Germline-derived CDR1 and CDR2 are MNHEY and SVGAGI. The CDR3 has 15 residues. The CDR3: CASSYQGLSVTEAFF. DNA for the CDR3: TGTGCCAGCAGTTACCAGGGTCTTTCCGTCACTGAAGCTTTCTTT.

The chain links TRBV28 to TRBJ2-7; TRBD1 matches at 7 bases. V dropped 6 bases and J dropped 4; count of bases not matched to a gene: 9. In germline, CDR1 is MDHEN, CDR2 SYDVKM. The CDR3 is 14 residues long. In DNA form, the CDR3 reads TGTGCCAGCAGACCCACAGGGGCATCTTACGAGCAGTACTTC. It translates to CASRPTGASYEQYF.

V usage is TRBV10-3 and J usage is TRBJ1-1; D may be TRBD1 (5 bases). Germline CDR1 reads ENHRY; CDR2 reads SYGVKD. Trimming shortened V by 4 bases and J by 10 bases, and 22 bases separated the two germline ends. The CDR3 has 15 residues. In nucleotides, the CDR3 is TGTGCCATCAGTGGGGGGGGATCGCGCGTGATGGGAGCTTTCTTT. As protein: CAISGGGSRVMGAFF.

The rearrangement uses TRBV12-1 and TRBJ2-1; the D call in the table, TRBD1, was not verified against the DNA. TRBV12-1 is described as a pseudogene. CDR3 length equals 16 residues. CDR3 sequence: CASSLGGEDRDNEQFF. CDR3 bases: TGTGCCAGCAGCTTGGGGGGAGAAGACAGGGACAATGAGCAGTTCTTC.

The CDR3 sequence: CASSAGINQPQHF. In nucleotides, the CDR3 is TGTGCCAGTAGTGCAGGGATCAATCAGCCCCAGCATTTT. The V and J genes are TRBV19 and TRBJ1-5; possible D gene TRBD1, 5 bases. CDR3 length: 13 amino acids. The germline gives CDR1 LNHDA, CDR2 SQIVND (reference sequence). V was trimmed by 5 bases and J by 3 bases, leaving 8 bases between them.

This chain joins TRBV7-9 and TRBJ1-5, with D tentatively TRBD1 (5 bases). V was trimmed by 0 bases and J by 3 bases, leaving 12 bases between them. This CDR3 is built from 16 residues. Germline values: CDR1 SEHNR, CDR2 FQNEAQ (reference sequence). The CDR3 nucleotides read TGTGCCAGCAGCTTAGCTGGCCAGGGTTTCAATCAGCCCCAGCATTTT. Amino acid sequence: CASSLAGQGFNQPQHF.

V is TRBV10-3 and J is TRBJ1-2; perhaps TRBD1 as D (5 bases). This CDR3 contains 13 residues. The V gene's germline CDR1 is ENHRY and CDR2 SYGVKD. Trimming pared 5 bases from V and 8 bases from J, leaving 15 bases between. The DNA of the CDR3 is TGTGCCATCAGTTTAGGGGAAAGGGGAGGCTACACCTTC. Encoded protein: CAISLGERGGYTF.